These 20 T cell receptor beta chains came from one sample sequenced in a study of shared clonotypes between healthy human individuals (TCRdb year 2020). Library creation used the immunoSEQ multiplex PCR assay. The immuneACCESS repertoire file appears here via TCRdb, limited to in-frame rearrangements. These files lack a portion of the clones; in checked studies, under half of the deficit traces to unresolved V genes, and the cause of the others is not known. This sample has 2,500,000 or so clones in its table, and under 95% of those were observed once. Clones ranked in the top ten supply 0.3% to 0.4% of the sample. Source material: naive CD4+ T cells from PBMCs. What the cell subset or site label conveys for this sample: CD45RA+ positively selected. The receptors here all came from a young man in good health. Some clones in this sample may be carry-over from other donors' samples.

V and J are TRBV6-5 and TRBJ2-2, with a tentative D call TRBD1 (5 bases). CDR1 is MNHEY and CDR2 is SVGAGI in the germline V gene. Trimming left V 0 bases short and J 7 bases short, with 15 bases between. CDR3 size: 16 residues. CDR3 sequence reads: CASSYSVFRVNGELFF. The CDR3 DNA reads TGTGCCAGCAGTTACTCGGTGTTCAGGGTGAACGGGGAGCTGTTTTTT.

The chain recombines TRBV18 with TRBJ1-3; D might be TRBD1 (5 bases). Germline CDR1 KGHSH, CDR2 LQKENI. CDR3 length equals 16 residues. Trimming removed 3 bases from V and 4 bases from J, with 16 bases in between. DNA of the CDR3: TGTGCCAGCTCACCGGGGCTTCCTTCCGGGGGAAACACCATATATTTT. Protein product: CASSPGLPSGGNTIYF.

The chain has TRBV18 and TRBJ1-2; D is undetermined. The germline CDR1 and CDR2 sequences are KGHSH and LQKENI. The CDR3 has 14 amino acids. With 3 bases removed from V and 3 bases from J, the gap between germline ends came to 11 bases. The CDR3 sequence is CASSPTSKDYGYTF. The DNA of the CDR3 is TGTGCCAGCTCACCTACGAGCAAGGACTATGGCTACACCTTC.

The V gene is TRBV27, the J gene TRBJ1-5, with D tentatively TRBD1 (6 bases). The germline V gene encodes CDR1 MNHEY and CDR2 SMNVEV (reference sequence). The CDR3 contains 18 residues. Trimming removed 4 bases from V and 7 bases from J, with 26 bases in between. The CDR3: CASSSQPQQGRGNQPQHF. The DNA of the CDR3 is TGTGCCAGCAGTTCCCAACCACAACAGGGAAGGGGTAACCAGCCCCAGCATTTT.

The chain combines TRBV28 with TRBJ1-2; D unclear. Germline loops: CDR1 MDHEN, CDR2 SYDVKM. V was trimmed by 6 bases and J by 3 bases, leaving 11 bases between them. This CDR3 has 13 residues. The CDR3 nucleotides read TGTGCCAGCAGGCTTGGTATAGACTATGGCTACACCTTC. As protein: CASRLGIDYGYTF.

This clone has a single count. This sequence joins TRBV2 and TRBJ1-1; D is unclear. Germline-derived CDR1 and CDR2 are SNHLY and FYNNEI. The CDR3 consists of 11 residues. The V end lost 2 bases, the J end lost 5 bases, and 3 bases lay between the germline ends. The CDR3 region has the DNA TGTGCCAGCAGTGAAAGGACTGAAGCTTTCTTT. Amino acids: CASSERTEAFF.

The rearrangement links TRBV9 to TRBJ2-7, with a weak D call TRBD2 (6 bases). Germline V gene sequence: CDR1 SGDLS, CDR2 YYNGEE. The CDR3 has 14 amino acids. The ends were cut back, 3 bases at V and 5 bases at J, with 15 bases in the middle. This CDR3 reads CASSGSGTWNEQYF. The DNA for the CDR3 is TGTGCCAGCAGCGGCTCCGGGACTTGGAACGAGCAGTACTTC.

This chain links TRBV7-9 with TRBJ2-5; 7 bases are shared with TRBD2. This CDR3 spans 14 amino acids. Germline CDR1 and CDR2: SEHNR and FQNEAQ (reference sequence). V shed 5 bases and J 2 bases; nucleotides not matched to a gene: 5. CDR3 nucleotide sequence: TGTGCCAGCAGCCCCCGACTAGCTCAAGAGACCCAGTACTTC. It yields the protein CASSPRLAQETQYF.

The chain has TRBV27 and TRBJ1-2; the match to TRBD1 covers 8 bases. Germline V CDR1 and CDR2: MNHEY, SMNVEV (reference sequence). The trim removed 11 bases at V and 11 bases at J, leaving 16 bases unmatched. The CDR3 extends over 13 amino acids. CDR3 sequence: CAPRGMDRETYTF. The CDR3 DNA reads as TGTGCCCCCCGCGGGATGGACAGGGAGACATACACCTTC.

This chain connects TRBV4-3 to TRBJ2-5, with 12 bases lining up with TRBD1. Matching the DNA end better, TRBJ2-7 makes the J call doubtful. Germline-derived CDR1 and CDR2 are LGHNA and YSLEER. This CDR3 is 19 amino acids long. CDR3 in amino acids: CASSQDTMRGTGGDYEQYF. The CDR3 bases are TGCGCCAGCAGCCAAGATACCATGAGGGGGACAGGGGGCGACTACGAGCAGTACTTC.

This sequence joins TRBV27 and TRBJ2-7; possible D gene TRBD2, 5 bases. From germline, CDR1 is MNHEY and CDR2 SMNVEV (reference sequence). V was pared by 8 bases and J by 0 bases, with 11 bases between. The CDR3 is 13 residues long. The CDR3 DNA follows: TGTGCCAGCGCAAGAGGGAGCTCCTACGAGCAGTACTTC. It specifies CASARGSSYEQYF.

With regard to this clone: Distinct nucleotide sequences in the sample also encode this CDR3. The chain links TRBV5-1 to TRBJ1-2; D is unclear. Germline values: CDR1 SGHRS, CDR2 YFSETQ. Trimming removed 0 bases from V and 3 bases from J, with 6 bases in between. The CDR3 is made up of 13 amino acids. DNA of the CDR3: TGCGCCAGCAGCTTGGGAGGAGACTATGGCTACACCTTC. Encoded protein: CASSLGGDYGYTF.

The V gene is TRBV7-2, the J gene TRBJ2-4; tentatively, D is TRBD2 (5 bases). V lost 0 bases and J lost 0, with 21 bases in between. Germline CDR1 and CDR2: SGHTA and FQGNSA. The CDR3 loop spans 20 amino acids. As DNA, the CDR3 is TGTGCCAGCAGCTTAGCCCGAAGAGCGGAGACATCTCTAGCCAAAAACATTCAGTACTTC. It specifies CASSLARRAETSLAKNIQYF. Looking up the rest from reference TRBV7-2 and TRBJ2-4 gives the full variable domain: GAGVSQSPSNKVTEKGKDVELRCDPISGHTALYWYRQSLGQGLEFLIYFQGNSAPDKSGLPSDRFSAERTGGSVSTLTIQRTQQEDSAVYLCASSLARRAETSLAKNIQYFGAGTRLSVL.

The chain uses TRBV5-1 and TRBJ2-3; perhaps TRBD1 as D (6 bases). The V and J ends lost 0 bases and 2 bases respectively, with 13 bases between them. The V gene's germline CDR1 is SGHRS and CDR2 YFSETQ. The CDR3 extends over 16 amino acids. In DNA form, the CDR3 reads TGCGCCAGCAGCTTGGCCGCAGGGGCTCCCACAGATACGCAGTATTTT. It is translated as CASSLAAGAPTDTQYF.

CDR3 protein: CASSPIHPLDRQESGQPQHF. In DNA, the CDR3 is TGCGCCAGCAGCCCTATCCACCCTCTTGACCGACAGGAGTCGGGTCAGCCCCAGCATTTT. The chain joins TRBV5-1 to TRBJ1-5, with D maybe TRBD1 (6 bases). Looked up from germline, CDR1 is SGHRS and CDR2 is YFSETQ. The CDR3 consists of 20 residues. Trimming took 4 bases from V and 6 from J, leaving 32 bases between them.

The chain combines TRBV4-1 with TRBJ2-7; TRBD1 is a possible D gene (6 bases). Germline V CDR1 and CDR2: MGHRA, YSYEKL. Trimming removed 0 bases at V and 4 bases at J, with 16 bases between. This CDR3 is 16 amino acids long. CDR3 sequence (DNA): TGCGCCAGCAGCCAAGATGAATGGGGGCTCCCTTACGAGCAGTACTTC. Translating it yields CASSQDEWGLPYEQYF.

The chain carries TRBV10-3 and TRBJ2-7, with 11 bases identical to TRBD1. This CDR3 spans 16 amino acids. Unmatched junction bases numbered 6, after V lost 2 bases and J lost 3 bases. Per germline, CDR1 ENHRY and CDR2 SYGVKD. The CDR3 protein is CAISEPGTGGDYEQYF. The CDR3 DNA follows: TGTGCCATCAGTGAGCCCGGGACAGGGGGAGACTACGAGCAGTACTTC.

V usage is TRBV2 and J usage is TRBJ1-5, with a tentative D call TRBD1 (6 bases). The CDR3 is 17 amino acids. V lost 4 bases, J lost 0 bases, and 16 bases lay in between. Germline loops: CDR1 SNHLY, CDR2 FYNNEI. DNA for the CDR3: TGTGCCAGCAGTGGAGGACAGACTCCATATAGCAATCAGCCCCAGCATTTT. This codes for CASSGGQTPYSNQPQHF.

This chain joins TRBV15 and TRBJ1-1; D gene ambiguous. V was trimmed by 3 bases and J by 2 bases, leaving 13 bases between them. Germline CDR1 and CDR2: LNHNV and YYDKDF (reference sequence). The CDR3 covers 15 residues. The CDR3: CATSSRVMYNTEAFF. For the CDR3, the DNA is TGTGCCACCAGCAGCAGAGTAATGTATAACACTGAAGCTTTCTTT.

This clone was seen once. The J gene is TRBJ2-1, the V gene TRBV6-5, with D possibly being TRBD2 (6 bases). Trimming left V 0 bases short and J 15 bases short, with 21 bases between. Germline loops: CDR1 MNHEY, CDR2 SVGAGI. The CDR3 covers 15 residues. The CDR3 DNA sequence: TGTGCCAGCAGTTACTCGATAGCGGCCCTCCCCCGTCTGTTCTTC. Translated: CASSYSIAALPRLFF.